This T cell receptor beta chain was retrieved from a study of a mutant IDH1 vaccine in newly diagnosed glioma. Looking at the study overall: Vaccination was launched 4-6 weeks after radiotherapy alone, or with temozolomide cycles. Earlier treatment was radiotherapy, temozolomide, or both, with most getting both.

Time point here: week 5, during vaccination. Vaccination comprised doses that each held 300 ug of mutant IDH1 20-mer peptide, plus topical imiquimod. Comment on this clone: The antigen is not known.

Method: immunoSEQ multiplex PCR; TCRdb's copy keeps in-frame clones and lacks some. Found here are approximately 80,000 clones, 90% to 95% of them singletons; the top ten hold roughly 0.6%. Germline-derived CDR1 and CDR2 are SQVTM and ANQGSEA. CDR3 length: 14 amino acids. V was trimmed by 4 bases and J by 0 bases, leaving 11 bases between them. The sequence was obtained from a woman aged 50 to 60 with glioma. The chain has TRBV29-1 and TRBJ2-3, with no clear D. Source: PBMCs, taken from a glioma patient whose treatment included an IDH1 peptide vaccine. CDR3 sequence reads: CSVGRLTSTDTQYF. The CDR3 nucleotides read TGCAGCGTTGGAAGACTTACTAGCACAGATACGCAGTATTTT.